This entry describes one T cell receptor (beta chain). Its antigen is unidentified. The CDR3 loop spans 15 amino acids. The junction had 6 bases not matched to a gene; V was cut back by 8 bases and J by 1 base. Germline-derived CDR1 and CDR2 are SNHLY and FYNNEI. The data belong to a study of CD8 T cells in ankylosing spondylitis. Findings and limits, study-wide: It was reported that disease-linked clones were significantly enriched in matched ankylosing spondylitis synovial fluid. CD8+ disease-linked clones were present at relatively low frequencies in blood. Characteristic of ankylosing spondylitis blood, it appeared, was a TCR beta motif comprising roughly eight highly homologous variants.

Quantitative molecular-barcoded 5'-RACE generated the TCR beta libraries. TCRdb passed the 5' RACE reads through MiXCR, listing each CDR3 protein once. The sample lists fewer than 500,000 distinct CDR3 sequences; about 25% were seen once. The gene calls are TRBV2 and TRBJ2-2, with 8 bases fitting TRBD2. This TCR was recovered from a male donor with ankylosing spondylitis. The specimen sequenced was blood, either unsorted or a sorted T cell fraction (not recorded which). The CDR3 DNA reads TGTGCCAGCTCCGGGCTAGCGGGGAACACCGGGGAGCTGTTTTTT. It is translated as CASSGLAGNTGELFF.